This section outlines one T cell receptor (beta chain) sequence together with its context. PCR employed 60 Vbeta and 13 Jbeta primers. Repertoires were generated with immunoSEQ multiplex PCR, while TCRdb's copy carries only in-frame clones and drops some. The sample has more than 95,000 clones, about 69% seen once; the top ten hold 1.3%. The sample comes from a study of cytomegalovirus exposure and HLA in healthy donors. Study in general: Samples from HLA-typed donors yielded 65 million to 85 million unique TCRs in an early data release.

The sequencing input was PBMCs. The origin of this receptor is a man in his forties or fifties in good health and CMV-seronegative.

The CDR3 nucleotides are TGTGCCAGCAAACCGGGACAGAACTCTGGAAACACCATATATTTT. Protein: CASKPGQNSGNTIYF. The V and J genes are TRBV2 and TRBJ1-3, with 7 bases fitting TRBD1. The CDR3 extends over 15 amino acids. Germline V gene lookup returns CDR1 SNHLY and CDR2 FYNNEI. With V trimmed by 7 bases and J by 0 bases, 6 bases remained unmatched.